The sequence of this T cell receptor (beta chain) was determined in a study of blood T cell repertoires in COVID-19. Profiling relied on immunoSEQ multiplex PCR, and the TCRdb table lists in-frame clones only, not all of them. The sample lists 250,000 to 300,000 clones, around 84% occurring once. The CDR3 runs 20 residues. The junction had 20 bases not matched to a gene; V was cut back by 2 bases and J by 4 bases. Germline lookup yields CDR1 SGHVS and CDR2 FQNEAQ. The chain carries TRBV7-8 and TRBJ1-5, with 7 bases that match TRBD1. This TCR derives from a man in his forties or fifties who had been exposed to COVID-19. The sample taken for sequencing was PBMCs or T cells enriched from blood (not recorded which). CDR3 DNA sequence: TGTGCCAGCAGCTTATATCTCGCTGGACAGGCCGAGAATTTTAATCAGCCCCAGCATTTT. Its protein product is CASSLYLAGQAENFNQPQHF.